These 27 T cell receptor beta chains were sequenced from one sample in a study of T cell clonality in common variable immunodeficiency. Measured with immunoSEQ multiplex PCR; TCRdb has only the in-frame clones, and not every one. Sampling found tens of thousands of clones, none seen once. These receptors lack a known antigen. Findings of the study overall: Reportedly, TCR beta sequences from common variable immunodeficiency showed fewer deletions and N-nucleotide insertions.

The sample consisted of peripheral blood mononuclear cells. All receptors come from a human donor with common variable immunodeficiency.

This clone showed up many times. The sequence runs out 3 residues before the end of the CDR3; the remainder is reconstructed from the germline J gene. The chain carries TRBV10-1 and TRBJ2-3; tentative D call: TRBD1 (6 bases). This CDR3 contains 14 residues. Germline CDR1 reads WNHNN; CDR2 reads SYGVQD (reference sequence). V gave up 6 bases and J gave up 2 bases, with 12 bases separating them. CDR3 loop: CASSGQGPTDTQYF. CDR3 DNA (partial): TGCGCCAGCAGCGGTCAGGGGCCCACAGATACG.

As for this clone: With the read ending 3 residues before the CDR3 end, the germline J gene is used to fill in that end. The V and J genes are TRBV6-2 or TRBV6-3 and TRBJ2-1; perhaps TRBD2 as D (6 bases). Germline CDR1 MNHEY, CDR2 SVGEGT. The ends were cut back, 6 bases at V and 4 bases at J, with 16 bases in the middle. CDR3 length: 15 amino acids. CDR3 DNA, as far as it was read: TGTGCCAGCAGGCAATCGGGGGTTCCGTACAATGAG. Its protein product is CASRQSGVPYNE. The full CDR3 protein is CASRQSGVPYNEQFF.

This clone was counted between two and nine times. The sequenced CDR3 bases are TGTGCCAGCACCTATGGAAAGGGGAATGAAAAA. It yields the protein CASTYGKGNEK. The complete CDR3 sequence is CASTYGKGNEKLFF. V is TRBV7-9 and J is TRBJ1-4, with a tentative D call TRBD1 (5 bases). The CDR3 extends 3 residues past the end of the read, so its final part is completed from the germline J gene. V dropped 7 bases and J dropped 5 bases, with 14 bases sitting between them. The CDR3 has 14 residues. CDR1 SEHNR and CDR2 FQNEAQ come from the germline V gene (reference sequence).

This clone came up many times. The read ends 3 residues shy of where the CDR3 ends; the end is completed using the germline J gene. The gene calls are TRBV5-1 and TRBJ1-1; 9 bases fit TRBD1. Unmatched junction bases numbered 4, after V lost 3 bases and J lost 7 bases. Per the germline V gene, CDR1 is SGHRS and CDR2 is YFSETQ. The CDR3 is 13 residues long. The part of the CDR3 DNA that was read is TGCGCCAGCAGCTCGGACAGGGGACTTGAA. Translated, it gives CASSSDRGLE. The complete CDR3 sequence is CASSSDRGLEAFF.

Worth noting for this clone: The read is 3 residues too short to cover the CDR3 end, so that end is filled in from the germline J gene. V and J are TRBV6-1 and TRBJ1-1, with D possibly being TRBD1 (5 bases). The V gene's germline CDR1 is MNHNS and CDR2 SASEGT. Trimming removed 3 bases at V and 2 bases at J, with 7 bases between. This CDR3 spans 13 amino acids. The CDR3 here is CASSDRANTEAFF. CDR3 DNA, as far as it was read: TGTGCCAGCAGTGACAGGGCTAACACTGAA.

This clone showed up just a few times. The CDR3 end falls 3 residues outside the read, so it is completed with the germline J gene. The chain links TRBV7-9 to TRBJ2-2, with a possible D match to TRBD1 (6 bases). The CDR3 contains 15 residues. Germline lookup yields CDR1 SEHNR and CDR2 FQNEAQ (reference sequence). Trimming took 5 bases from V and 3 from J, leaving 13 bases between them. The DNA read from the CDR3 is TGTGCCAGCAGCCCTACAGGGAAGGACACCGGGGAG. Amino acids: CASSPTGKDTGE. The entire CDR3 is CASSPTGKDTGELFF. The full variable domain, rest sourced from reference TRBV7-9 and TRBJ2-2, is DTGVSQNPRHKITKRGQNVTFRCDPISEHNRLYWYRQTLGQGPEFLTYFQNEAQLEKSRLLSDRFSAERPKGSFSTLEIQRTEQGDSAMYLCASSPTGKDTGELFFGEGSRLTVL.

This clone was counted many times. The observed sequence ends 3 residues before the CDR3 terminus, with the missing tail filled in from the germline J gene. The V call is TRBV5-1, the J call TRBJ2-2, with D tentatively TRBD1 (5 bases). The CDR3 is made up of 15 amino acids. In germline, CDR1 is SGHRS, CDR2 YFSETQ. V shed 0 bases and J shed 5 bases, with 11 bases lying between them. The DNA read from the CDR3 is TGCGCCAGCAGCTTGGTGGCAGGGTCAACCGGGGAG. Protein: CASSLVAGSTGE. The whole CDR3 protein is CASSLVAGSTGELFF.

This clone showed up just a few times. The read finishes 3 residues shy of the CDR3 end, and the germline J gene is used to complete it. The chain carries TRBV29-1 and TRBJ1-2; weak D call: TRBD1 (5 bases). The CDR3 is made up of 13 amino acids. Deletions cut 3 bases from V and 1 base from J, with 9 bases between. Germline assignment: CDR1 SQVTM and CDR2 ANQGSEA. Incomplete CDR3 DNA: TGCAGCGTTGAGACCCAGGGTAACTATGGC. Translating gives CSVETQGNYG. In full, the CDR3 is CSVETQGNYGYTF.

In this sample, this clone turned up many times. The read ends 3 residues shy of where the CDR3 ends; the end is completed using the germline J gene. V and J are TRBV5-1 and TRBJ2-2; TRBD2 aligns across 10 bases. CDR1 is SGHRS and CDR2 is YFSETQ in the germline V gene. CDR3 length equals 16 residues. The J segment lost 5 bases and the V segment lost 2 bases, leaving 6 bases of the junction unmatched. Incomplete CDR3 DNA: TGCGCCAGCAGCTTAGGACTAGCGGACCGAACCGGGGAG. It translates to CASSLGLADRTGE. The complete CDR3 reads CASSLGLADRTGELFF.

This CDR3 reads CASSPGNEKLFF. The CDR3 DNA, read in part, is TGTGCCAGCAGTCCCGGGAATGAAAAA. The chain recombines TRBV7-9 with TRBJ1-4; D ambiguous. The sequence runs out 3 residues before the end of the CDR3; the remainder is reconstructed from the germline J gene. Germline CDR1 reads SEHNR; CDR2 reads FQNEAQ (reference sequence). Trimming stripped 6 bases from V and 5 bases from J, with 7 bases between. The CDR3 runs 12 residues. The variable domain in full, completed from reference TRBV7-9 and TRBJ1-4, reads DTGVSQNPRHKITKRGQNVTFRCDPISEHNRLYWYRQTLGQGPEFLTYFQNEAQLEKSRLLSDRFSAERPKGSFSTLEIQRTEQGDSAMYLCASSPGNEKLFFGSGTQLSVL.

The table lists this clone with many counts. The DNA ends 3 residues before the CDR3 does, and the rest of the CDR3 is filled in from the germline J gene. V and J are TRBV19 and TRBJ2-6; 8 positions agree with TRBD1. Germline lookup yields CDR1 LNHDA and CDR2 SQIVND (reference sequence). This CDR3 has 17 amino acids. With V trimmed by 3 bases and J by 3 bases, 7 bases remained unmatched. Incomplete CDR3 DNA: TGTGCCAGTAGTATGTCAGGGGGCTTTGGTGGGGCCAACGTC. As protein: CASSMSGGFGGANV. The complete CDR3 reads CASSMSGGFGGANVLTF. Full variable domain (missing parts from reference TRBV19 and TRBJ2-6): DGGITQSPKYLFRKEGQNVTLSCEQNLNHDAMYWYRQDPGQGLRLIYYSQIVNDFQKGDIAEGYSVSREKKESFPLTVTSAQKNPTAFYLCASSMSGGFGGANVLTFGAGSRLTVL.

The table lists this clone with many counts. The read finishes 3 residues shy of the CDR3 end, and the germline J gene is used to complete it. The chain joins TRBV18 to TRBJ1-1; no definite D call. V lost 5 bases and J lost 2, with 18 bases in between. The germline V gene has CDR1 KGHSH and CDR2 LQKENI. The CDR3 contains 16 residues. The sequenced CDR3 bases are TGTGCCAGCTCAAAACAGTTCCAACGGAGTAACACTGAA. As protein: CASSKQFQRSNTE. The CDR3 in full is CASSKQFQRSNTEAFF.

In regard to this clone: From the germline J gene comes the end of the CDR3, since the read stops 3 residues before it. The chain recombines TRBV11-3 with TRBJ2-5, with D possibly TRBD1 on 5 matching bases. Germline assignment: CDR1 SGHNT and CDR2 YENEEA. Trimming removed 3 bases from V and 0 bases from J, with 11 bases in between. The CDR3 loop spans 15 amino acids. The CDR3 DNA, read in part, is TGTGCCAGCAGCTTGGGGCAGGGCAACCAAGAGACC. Its protein is CASSLGQGNQET. From start to end, the CDR3 is CASSLGQGNQETQYF.

CDR3 region: CAWSRTGNEQYF. The sequenced part of the CDR3 DNA is TGTGCCTGGAGCCGGACAGGGAACGAG. The chain links TRBV30 to TRBJ2-7; 8 bases line up with TRBD1. Read sequence stops 3 residues before the CDR3 end, and the germline J gene provides the missing end. Looked up from germline, CDR1 is GTSNPN and CDR2 is SVGIG (reference sequence). The CDR3 totals 12 residues. The V and J ends lost 3 bases and 5 bases, in that order; junction bases with no gene match: 3.

This clone was counted at least ten times. The CDR3 extends 3 residues past the end of the read, so its final part is completed from the germline J gene. The chain carries TRBV18 and TRBJ1-4; 11 nucleotides agree with TRBD1. The germline CDR1 and CDR2 sequences are KGHSH and LQKENI. The V and J ends lost 3 bases and 7 bases, in that order; junction bases with no gene match: 4. There are 15 residues in the CDR3. CDR3 bases read: TGTGCCAGCTCACCGTCCGGGACAGGGGGTGAAAAA. This gives the protein CASSPSGTGGEK. The entire CDR3 protein reads CASSPSGTGGEKLFF.

A few counts support this clone. The missing CDR3 end, 3 residues past where the read stops, is filled in from the germline J gene. The gene calls are TRBV18 and TRBJ2-6; 10 nucleotides agree with TRBD1. This CDR3 has 18 amino acids. Looked up from germline, CDR1 is KGHSH and CDR2 is LQKENI. J gave up 2 bases and V 4 bases, and 8 bases lay outside the gene matches. CDR3 sequence reads: CASSLTGTGVAGANVLTF. The part of the CDR3 DNA that was read is TGTGCCAGCTCACTTACCGGGACAGGGGTAGCTGGGGCCAACGTC. Filled out from reference TRBV18 and TRBJ2-6, the complete variable domain reads NAGVMQNPRHLVRRRGQEARLRCSPMKGHSHVYWYRQLPEEGLKFMVYLQKENIIDESGMPKERFSAEFPKEGPSILRIQQVVRGDSAAYFCASSLTGTGVAGANVLTFGAGSRLTVL.

This clone was recorded a few times. From the germline J gene comes the end of the CDR3, since the read stops 3 residues before it. The J gene is TRBJ2-5, the V gene TRBV7-9; perhaps TRBD2 as D (5 bases). CDR1 SEHNR and CDR2 FQNEAQ come from the germline V gene (reference sequence). The CDR3 is 15 amino acids. Trimming left V 5 bases short and J 0 bases short, with 13 bases between. The part of the CDR3 DNA that was read is TGTGCCAGCAGCGCTGCGCGGGCGAACCAAGAGACC. This sequence encodes CASSAARANQET. The CDR3 in its entirety is CASSAARANQETQYF.

This clone has just a few counts. The CDR3 loop reads CASSSRGVGGTGELFF. Incomplete CDR3 DNA: TGTGCCAGCAGCTCCAGGGGGGTAGGGGGCACCGGGGAG. The chain couples TRBV6-2 or TRBV6-3 to TRBJ2-2; possible D gene TRBD1, 7 bases. The read falls 3 residues short of the CDR3 end, and the missing part is taken from the germline J gene. CDR1 is MNHEY and CDR2 is SVGEGT in the germline V gene. V lost 6 bases and J lost 4, with 18 bases in between. This CDR3 spans 16 amino acids.

This clone was counted many times. From the germline J gene comes the end of the CDR3, since the read stops 3 residues before it. The chain joins TRBV30 to TRBJ1-1, with D unclear. There are 13 residues in the CDR3. Germline loops: CDR1 GTSNPN, CDR2 SVGIG (reference sequence). The ends were cut back, 0 bases at V and 1 base at J, with 6 bases in the middle. The CDR3 region is CAWSVKGNTEAFF. Incomplete CDR3 DNA: TGTGCCTGGAGTGTGAAGGGGAACACTGAA.

In the case of this clone: With the read ending 3 residues before the CDR3 end, the germline J gene is used to fill in that end. The rearrangement links TRBV30 to TRBJ2-1; 9 nucleotides align to TRBD2. The CDR3 is 15 amino acids. V trimming: 0 bases; J trimming: 4 bases; junction bases outside the gene matches: 4. Germline V lookup: CDR1 GTSNPN, CDR2 SVGIG (reference sequence). CDR3 amino acids: CAWSVRLAGYNEQFF. The CDR3 bases that were read are TGTGCCTGGAGTGTCAGGCTAGCGGGGTACAATGAG.

The table lists this clone with many counts. The read ends 3 residues before the CDR3 terminus; that terminus is restored from the germline J gene. V gene TRBV5-6 combines with J gene TRBJ2-1, with 8 bases fitting TRBD1. Germline V CDR1 and CDR2: SGHDT, YYEEEE. The CDR3 runs to 14 residues. Unmatched junction bases numbered 4, after V lost 1 base and J lost 7 bases. The CDR3 bases that were read are TGTGCCAGCAGCTTGTCACAGGGGGTGAATGAG. Protein: CASSLSQGVNE. From start to end, the CDR3 is CASSLSQGVNEQFF.

This clone showed up just a few times. The CDR3 end falls 3 residues outside the read, so it is completed with the germline J gene. The chain has TRBV7-7 and TRBJ2-5; TRBD1 matches 11 bases. CDR1 is SSHAT, CDR2 FNYEAQ, per germline (reference sequence). The V and J ends lost 6 bases and 5 bases, in that order; junction bases with no gene match: 8. CDR3 length: 15 amino acids. The CDR3 is CASSLGTGGGETQYF. The sequenced CDR3 bases are TGTGCCAGCAGTCTCGGGACAGGGGGTGGCGAGACC.

In its sample, this clone was seen a few times. The CDR3 end lies 3 residues beyond the end of the read and is filled in from the germline J gene. The chain carries TRBV19 and TRBJ2-1; D is perhaps TRBD1 (8 bases). CDR1 is LNHDA and CDR2 is SQIVND in the germline V gene (reference sequence). V lost 5 bases to trimming and J lost 4 bases, with 15 bases between them. The CDR3 loop spans 15 amino acids. CDR3 bases read: TGTGCCAGTAGTGGGGGGGACAGGCTATACAATGAG. This gives the protein CASSGGDRLYNE. The full CDR3 is CASSGGDRLYNEQFF. Full variable domain (rest looked up from reference TRBV19 and TRBJ2-1): DGGITQSPKYLFRKEGQNVTLSCEQNLNHDAMYWYRQDPGQGLRLIYYSQIVNDFQKGDIAEGYSVSREKKESFPLTVTSAQKNPTAFYLCASSGGDRLYNEQFFGPGTRLTVL.

There are many counts of this clone. The read ends 3 residues shy of where the CDR3 ends; the end is completed using the germline J gene. The chain combines TRBV20-1 with TRBJ2-7; the match to TRBD1 covers 9 bases. The V segment lost 6 bases and the J segment 1 base; nucleotides outside the gene matches: 7. Per germline, CDR1 DFQATT and CDR2 SNEGSKA (reference sequence). CDR3 size: 14 residues. The covered CDR3 bases are TGCAGTGCCCGGGACAGGGCCCCTTCCTACGAG. It encodes CSARDRAPSYE. The CDR3 in full is CSARDRAPSYEQYF.

There are a few counts of this clone. The read ends 3 residues early relative to the CDR3; the germline J gene fills the gap. V usage is TRBV19 and J usage is TRBJ1-5; the D gene is possibly TRBD1 (5 bases). Trimming stripped 4 bases from V and 2 bases from J, with 24 bases between. Germline V gene sequence: CDR1 LNHDA, CDR2 SQIVND (reference sequence). The CDR3 totals 19 residues. The DNA read from the CDR3 is TGTGCCAGTAGTAATCGTCCGGGACTCTGGCTTTGGGGCAATCAGCCC. Amino acid sequence: CASSNRPGLWLWGNQP. The whole CDR3 region reads CASSNRPGLWLWGNQPQHF. The whole variable domain, remainder taken from reference TRBV19 and TRBJ1-5, is DGGITQSPKYLFRKEGQNVTLSCEQNLNHDAMYWYRQDPGQGLRLIYYSQIVNDFQKGDIAEGYSVSREKKESFPLTVTSAQKNPTAFYLCASSNRPGLWLWGNQPQHFGDGTRLSIL.

This clone was seen a handful of times. The read falls 3 residues short of the CDR3 end, and the missing part is taken from the germline J gene. The chain uses TRBV18 and TRBJ1-1; perhaps TRBD1 as D (6 bases). Trimming shortened V by 8 bases and J by 0 bases, and 13 bases separated the two germline ends. CDR3 size: 14 residues. Germline V lookup: CDR1 KGHSH, CDR2 LQKENI. The CDR3 reads CASTPQGMNTEAFF. The sequenced part of the CDR3 DNA is TGTGCCAGCACCCCCCAGGGGATGAACACTGAA.

Regarding this clone: The read ends 3 residues early relative to the CDR3; the germline J gene fills the gap. This chain links TRBV30 with TRBJ1-4; D is possibly TRBD1 (6 bases). CDR3 length: 15 residues. V lost 1 base to trimming and J lost 8 bases, with 17 bases between them. CDR1 is GTSNPN and CDR2 is SVGIG in the germline V gene (reference sequence). This CDR3 reads CAWSAYRAGNEKLFF. The DNA read from the CDR3 is TGTGCCTGGAGTGCGTACAGGGCCGGGAACGAAAAA.